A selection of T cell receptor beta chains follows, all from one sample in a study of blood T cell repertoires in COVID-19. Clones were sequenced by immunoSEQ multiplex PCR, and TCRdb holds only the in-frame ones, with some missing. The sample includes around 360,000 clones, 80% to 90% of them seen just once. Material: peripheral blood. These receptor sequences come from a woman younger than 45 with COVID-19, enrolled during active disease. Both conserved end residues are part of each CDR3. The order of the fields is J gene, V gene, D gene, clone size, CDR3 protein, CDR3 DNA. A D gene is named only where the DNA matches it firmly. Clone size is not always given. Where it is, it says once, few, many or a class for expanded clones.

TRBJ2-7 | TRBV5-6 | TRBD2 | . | CASSSAGRATKSYEQYF | TGTGCCAGCAGCTCCGCCGGGAGGGCTACTAAATCCTACGAGCAGTACTTC
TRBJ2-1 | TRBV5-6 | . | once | CASSTTGWGRLYEQFF | TGTGCCAGCAGCACGACCGGCTGGGGGCGATTATATGAGCAGTTCTTC
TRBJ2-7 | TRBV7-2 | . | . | CASSILGTSYEQYF | TGTGCCAGCAGTATCCTAGGGACTTCCTACGAGCAGTACTTC
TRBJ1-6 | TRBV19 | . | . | CASSIGILTYNSPLHF | TGTGCCAGTAGTATCGGGATCTTGACCTATAATTCACCCCTCCACTTT
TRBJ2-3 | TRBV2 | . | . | CASSEALGRTDTQYF | TGTGCCAGCAGTGAAGCGCTAGGTCGAACAGATACGCAGTATTTT
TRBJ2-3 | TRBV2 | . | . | CASEDGGTSTDTQYF | TGTGCCAGCGAAGATGGAGGGACTAGCACAGATACGCAGTATTTT
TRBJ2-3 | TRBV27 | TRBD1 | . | CASSLSVSGTGPDTQYF | TGTGCCAGCAGTTTATCGGTTTCAGGGACAGGGCCCGATACGCAGTATTTT
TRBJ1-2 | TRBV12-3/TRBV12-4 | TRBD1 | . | CASSPGGYGYTF | TGTGCCAGCAGTCCAGGGGGCTATGGCTACACCTTC
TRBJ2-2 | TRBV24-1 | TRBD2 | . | CATSESRLAGGPGTGELFF | TGTGCCACCAGTGAAAGTCGACTAGCGGGAGGGCCCGGCACCGGGGAGCTGTTTTTT
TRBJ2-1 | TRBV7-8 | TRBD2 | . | CASSSLLAPGGEQFF | TGTGCCAGCAGCTCCCTTCTAGCCCCGGGGGGTGAGCAGTTCTTC
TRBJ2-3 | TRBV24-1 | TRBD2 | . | CATSETRLAGGSTDTQYF | TGTGCCACCAGTGAGACTCGACTAGCGGGGGGTAGCACAGATACGCAGTATTTT
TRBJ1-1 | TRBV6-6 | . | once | CASSYSGGNTEAFF | TGTGCCAGCAGTTACTCCGGGGGGAACACTGAAGCTTTCTTT
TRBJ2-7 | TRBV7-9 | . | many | CASSLVVRPGEQYF | TGTGCCAGCAGCTTAGTGGTCCGCCCAGGTGAGCAGTACTTC
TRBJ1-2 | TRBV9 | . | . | CASSLHQGSYGYTF | TGTGCCAGCAGCCTTCATCAGGGTTCTTATGGCTACACCTTC
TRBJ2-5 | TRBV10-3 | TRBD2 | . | CAISDSRRESLETQYF | TGTGCCATCAGTGACTCGAGGCGGGAGAGTTTGGAGACCCAGTACTTC
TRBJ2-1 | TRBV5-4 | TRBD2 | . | CASSAAGGSYNEQFF | TGTGCCAGCAGTGCAGCGGGAGGCTCCTACAATGAGCAGTTCTTC
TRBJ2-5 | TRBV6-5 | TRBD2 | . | CASRRLAGGQETQYF | TGTGCCAGCAGGCGACTAGCGGGAGGACAAGAGACCCAGTACTTC
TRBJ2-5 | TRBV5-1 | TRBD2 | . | CASSLGVSSGRLETQYF | TGCGCCAGCAGCTTGGGGGTCTCTAGCGGGAGACTGGAGACCCAGTACTTC
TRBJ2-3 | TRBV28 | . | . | CASSLQRWLADTQYF | TGTGCCAGCAGTTTACAGCGGTGGTTGGCAGATACGCAGTATTTT
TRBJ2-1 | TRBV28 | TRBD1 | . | CASSRTGALYNEQFF | TGTGCCAGCAGTCGGACAGGCGCTCTCTACAATGAGCAGTTCTTC
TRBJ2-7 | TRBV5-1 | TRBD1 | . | CASRGGQGSYEQYF | TGCGCCAGCAGGGGGGGACAGGGGTCCTACGAGCAGTACTTC
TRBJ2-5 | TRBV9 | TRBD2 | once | CASSPRASGRAVPETQYF | TGTGCCAGCAGCCCCCGGGCTAGCGGGAGGGCGGTCCCCGAGACCCAGTACTTC
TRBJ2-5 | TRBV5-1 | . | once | CASSPTQGGETQYF | TGCGCCAGCAGCCCGACGCAGGGAGGAGAGACCCAGTACTTC
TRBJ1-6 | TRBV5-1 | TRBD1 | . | CASSSGTADNSPLHF | TGCGCCAGCAGCTCCGGGACAGCCGATAATTCACCCCTCCACTTT
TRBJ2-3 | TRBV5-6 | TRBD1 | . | CASSFDRGLTDTQYF | TGTGCCAGCAGCTTTGACAGGGGTTTGACAGATACGCAGTATTTT
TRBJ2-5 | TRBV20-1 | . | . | CSAKPEETQYF | TGCAGTGCTAAGCCCGAAGAGACCCAGTACTTC
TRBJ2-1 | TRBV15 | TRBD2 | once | CATSSFSGAYNEQFF | TGTGCCACCAGTAGCTTTAGCGGGGCTTACAATGAGCAGTTCTTC
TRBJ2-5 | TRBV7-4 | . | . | CASSRTLLDNQETQYF | TGTGCCAGCAGCCGAACACTCCTAGATAATCAAGAGACCCAGTACTTC
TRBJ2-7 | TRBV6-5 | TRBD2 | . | CASRKLAGGYEQYF | TGTGCCAGCAGGAAACTAGCGGGAGGGTACGAGCAGTACTTC
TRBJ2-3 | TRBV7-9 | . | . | CASSSRGVPDTQYF | TGTGCCAGCAGCTCTCGGGGAGTCCCAGATACGCAGTATTTT
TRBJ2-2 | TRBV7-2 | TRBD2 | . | CASSRPSGNTGELFF | TGTGCCAGCAGCCGTCCTAGCGGGAACACCGGGGAGCTGTTTTTT
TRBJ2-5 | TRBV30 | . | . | CAWRGLETQYF | TGTGCCTGGAGGGGACTAGAGACCCAGTACTTC
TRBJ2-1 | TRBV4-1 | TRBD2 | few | CASSQDRGAGGTYNEQFF | TGCGCCAGCAGCCAAGATCGGGGAGCGGGAGGCACCTACAATGAGCAGTTCTTC
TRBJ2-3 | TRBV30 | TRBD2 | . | CAWSTGLAGGTDTQYF | TGTGCCTGGAGTACCGGACTAGCGGGAGGGACGGATACGCAGTATTTT
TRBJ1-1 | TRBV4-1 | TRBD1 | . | CASSQDVSVVRGPNTEAFF | TGCGCCAGCAGCCAAGATGTATCGGTGGTCAGGGGGCCGAACACTGAAGCTTTCTTT
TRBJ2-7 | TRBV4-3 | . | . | CASSQDGSGDFMYEQYF | TGCGCCAGCAGCCAAGATGGGTCCGGGGATTTTATGTACGAGCAGTACTTC
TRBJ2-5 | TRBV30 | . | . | CASFAGQETQYF | TGTGCCTCTTTTGCGGGCCAAGAGACCCAGTACTTC
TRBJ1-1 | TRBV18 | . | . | CASSPERSLLSTEAFF | TGTGCCAGCTCACCCGAGCGCTCTCTTCTGAGCACTGAAGCTTTCTTT
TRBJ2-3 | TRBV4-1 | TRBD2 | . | CASSRSSGNTDTQYF | TGCGCCAGCAGCCGGTCTAGCGGTAACACAGATACGCAGTATTTT
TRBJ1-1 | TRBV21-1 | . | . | CASSKEGVNTEAFF | TGTGCCAGCAGCAAAGAAGGGGTGAACACTGAAGCTTTCTTT
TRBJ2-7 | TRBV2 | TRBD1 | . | CASSGTGDPYEQYF | TGTGCCAGCAGTGGGACAGGGGACCCCTACGAGCAGTACTTC
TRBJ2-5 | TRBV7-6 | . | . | CASSLVVASAETQYF | TGTGCCAGCAGCTTAGTCGTCGCTAGCGCTGAGACCCAGTACTTC
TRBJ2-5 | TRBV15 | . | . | CATSRDPGSEETQYF | TGTGCCACCAGCAGAGATCCCGGTAGTGAAGAGACCCAGTACTTC
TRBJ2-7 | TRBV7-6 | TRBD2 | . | CASSPGTSGTYEQYF | TGTGCCAGCAGCCCGGGGACTAGCGGGACTTACGAGCAGTACTTC
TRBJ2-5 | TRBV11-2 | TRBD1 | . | CASSSQAGGFKETQYF | TGTGCCAGCAGTTCCCAGGCAGGGGGCTTCAAAGAGACCCAGTACTTC
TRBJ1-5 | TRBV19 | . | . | CASSVTYQPQHF | TGTGCCAGTAGTGTCACTTATCAGCCCCAGCATTTT
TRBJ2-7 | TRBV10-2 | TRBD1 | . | CASRDRGFYEQYF | TGCGCCAGCAGGGACAGGGGGTTCTACGAGCAGTACTTC
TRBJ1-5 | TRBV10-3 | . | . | CAISESFGQGTQLPQHF | TGTGCCATCAGTGAGTCGTTTGGGCAGGGGACGCAATTGCCCCAGCATTTT
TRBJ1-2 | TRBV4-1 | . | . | CASSQDRQVPNYGYTF | TGCGCCAGCAGCCAAGATCGGCAGGTCCCCAACTATGGCTACACCTTC